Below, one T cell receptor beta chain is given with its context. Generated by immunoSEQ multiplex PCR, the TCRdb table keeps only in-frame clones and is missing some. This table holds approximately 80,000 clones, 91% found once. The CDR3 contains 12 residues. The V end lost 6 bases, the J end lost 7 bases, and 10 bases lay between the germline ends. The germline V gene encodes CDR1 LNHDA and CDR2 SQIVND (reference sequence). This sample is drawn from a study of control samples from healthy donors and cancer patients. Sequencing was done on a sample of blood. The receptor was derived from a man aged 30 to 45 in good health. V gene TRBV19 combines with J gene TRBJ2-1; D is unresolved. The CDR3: CASRGLGNEQFF. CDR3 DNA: TGTGCCAGTAGGGGTCTTGGGAATGAGCAGTTCTTC.